The 28 T cell receptor beta chains listed next were all sequenced from one sample in a study of blood T cell repertoires in COVID-19. Libraries were prepared by immunoSEQ multiplex PCR; TCRdb keeps only in-frame clonotypes and omits some of them. This table has some 87,000 clones, around 80% appearing once. Sequencing input: peripheral blood. The receptors originated from a woman older than 75 with active or convalescent COVID-19.

The chain joins TRBV2 to TRBJ2-1; maybe TRBD2 (6 bases). The V gene's germline CDR1 is SNHLY and CDR2 FYNNEI. The CDR3 runs 14 residues. Trimming shortened V by 4 bases and J by 8 bases, and 15 bases separated the two germline ends. The CDR3 region is CASSGRGTQDEQFF. CDR3 nucleotides: TGTGCCAGCAGTGGGAGGGGCACCCAGGATGAGCAGTTCTTC. Full variable domain (missing parts from reference TRBV2 and TRBJ2-1): EPEVTQTPSHQVTQMGQEVILRCVPISNHLYFYWYRQILGQKVEFLVSFYNNEISEKSEIFDDQFSVERPDGSNFTLKIRSTKLEDSAMYFCASSGRGTQDEQFFGPGTRLTVL.

This clone was counted between two and nine times. The chain has TRBV7-2 and TRBJ1-4; 9 positions match TRBD1. Germline V gives CDR1 SGHTA, CDR2 FQGNSA. The CDR3 has 15 amino acids. The trim removed 5 bases at V and 5 bases at J, leaving 6 bases unmatched. CDR3 amino acids: CASSQDRGGNEKLFF. The CDR3 region has the DNA TGTGCCAGCAGCCAGGACAGGGGAGGCAATGAAAAACTGTTTTTT.

The gene calls are TRBV29-1 and TRBJ2-7; D is ambiguous. The CDR3 loop spans 13 amino acids. The V end lost 7 bases, the J end lost 7 bases, and 20 bases lay between the germline ends. Germline lookup yields CDR1 SQVTM and CDR2 ANQGSEA. The CDR3 nucleotides read TGCAGCGCCAACGATGGGCCGGAAGGAGAGCAGTACTTC. Encoded protein: CSANDGPEGEQYF.

The V gene is TRBV7-8, the J gene TRBJ2-1; TRBD1 agrees at 10 bases. The V gene's germline CDR1 is SGHVS and CDR2 FQNEAQ. Trimming cost V 1 base and J 10 bases; bases outside gene matches: 10. There are 16 residues in the CDR3. The DNA for the CDR3 is TGTGCCAGCAGCTTAGAGCGACGGGACAGGGGTACCGAGCAGTTCTTC. It specifies CASSLERRDRGTEQFF.

CDR3 coding DNA: TGTGCCAGCAGTGTTAGACAGGTTTTCTCTGGAAACACCATATATTTT. It specifies CASSVRQVFSGNTIYF. The V and J genes are TRBV2 and TRBJ1-3; D perhaps matches TRBD1 (6 bases). The V and J ends lost 4 bases and 0 bases respectively, with 13 bases between them. Germline CDR1 SNHLY, CDR2 FYNNEI. The CDR3 length is 16 residues. Using reference TRBV2 and TRBJ1-3 for the parts outside the CDR3, the full variable domain is EPEVTQTPSHQVTQMGQEVILRCVPISNHLYFYWYRQILGQKVEFLVSFYNNEISEKSEIFDDQFSVERPDGSNFTLKIRSTKLEDSAMYFCASSVRQVFSGNTIYFGEGSWLTVV.

Here the CDR3 DNA reads TGTGCCAGCAGCAACGGGTACGGGGTTGCTGAAGCTTTCTTT. Its protein is CASSNGYGVAEAFF. This sequence joins TRBV27 and TRBJ1-1; no clear D gene. The CDR3 is 14 amino acids. V lost 6 bases to trimming and J lost 6 bases, with 17 bases between them. The V gene's germline CDR1 is MNHEY and CDR2 SMNVEV (reference sequence).

The gene calls are TRBV14 and TRBJ1-6; D call uncertain. Germline CDR1 is SGHDN and CDR2 is FVKESK. The CDR3 runs 13 residues. Trimming left V 0 bases short and J 9 bases short, with 6 bases between. The CDR3 loop reads CASSQERGSPLHF. As DNA, the CDR3 is TGTGCCAGCAGCCAAGAAAGAGGTTCACCCCTCCACTTT.

The V gene is TRBV28, the J gene TRBJ1-2; D perhaps matches TRBD1 (6 bases). Germline loops: CDR1 MDHEN, CDR2 SYDVKM. This CDR3 is 14 amino acids long. The germline V and J ends were trimmed by 6 bases and 4 bases, with 15 bases remaining between them. CDR3 nucleotides: TGTGCCAGCAGCCTCGAGACAGGCACCTATGGCTACACCTTC. Translating it yields CASSLETGTYGYTF.

This clone was counted ten times or more. The chain combines TRBV29-1 with TRBJ1-1; a weak D match, TRBD1 (6 bases). V lost 7 bases, J lost 4 bases, and 16 bases lay in between. The CDR3 totals 13 residues. Germline-derived CDR1 and CDR2 are SQVTM and ANQGSEA. CDR3 region: CSDLRGGSTEAFF. CDR3 nucleotide sequence: TGCAGCGACCTAAGGGGGGGTAGCACTGAAGCTTTCTTT.

The genes are TRBV9 and TRBJ1-1; maybe TRBD1 (6 bases). Trimming took off 4 bases at V and 2 bases at J, with 15 bases between the two ends. Germline values: CDR1 SGDLS, CDR2 YYNGEE. CDR3 length equals 15 residues. The DNA of the CDR3 is TGTGCCAGCAGCCCTCACACGGGGGGCAACACTGAAGCTTTCTTT. This codes for CASSPHTGGNTEAFF. Drawing the rest from reference TRBV9 and TRBJ1-1, the complete variable domain is DSGVTQTPKHLITATGQRVTLRCSPRSGDLSVYWYQQSLDQGLQFLIQYYNGEERAKGNILERFSAQQFPDLHSELNLSSLELGDSALYFCASSPHTGGNTEAFFGQGTRLTVV.

J is TRBJ1-3 and V is TRBV10-1; D is undetermined. The CDR3 has 16 amino acids. CDR1 and CDR2 from the germline V gene are WNHNN and SYGVQD (reference sequence). V lost 5 bases and J lost 1, with 15 bases in between. In DNA, the CDR3 is TGCGCCAGCAGTCAAATATTAGTCACGTCTGGAAACACCATATATTTT. Translated: CASSQILVTSGNTIYF.

The rearrangement joins TRBV21-1 to TRBJ1-3; the table's D call, TRBD1, has no DNA check behind it. TRBV21-1 is shown as a pseudogene. This CDR3 is 14 amino acids long. The CDR3 sequence is CASSRDSSGNTIYF. The CDR3, as DNA: TGTGCCAGCAGCCGGGACAGCTCTGGAAACACCATATATTTT.

The chain is built from TRBV27 and TRBJ2-1; TRBD2 aligns across 13 bases. The CDR3 runs 16 residues. Germline-derived CDR1 and CDR2 are MNHEY and SMNVEV (reference sequence). Unmatched junction bases numbered 5, after V lost 5 bases and J lost 4 bases. CDR3 DNA: TGTGCCAGCAGTCACGGGACTAGCGGGAAATACAATGAGCAGTTCTTC. It yields the protein CASSHGTSGKYNEQFF.

This clone appeared a single time. The chain joins TRBV7-2 to TRBJ2-5, with D perhaps TRBD2 (6 bases). CDR1 and CDR2 from the germline V gene are SGHTA and FQGNSA. This CDR3 comprises 14 residues. Trimming took off 2 bases at V and 1 base at J, with 8 bases between the two ends. The CDR3 sequence: CASSLSGVQETQYF. As DNA, the CDR3 is TGTGCCAGCAGCTTATCGGGGGTCCAAGAGACCCAGTACTTC.

V usage is TRBV7-2 and J usage is TRBJ1-1, with TRBD1 identical over 9 bases. V lost 6 bases and J lost 5; bases outside the gene matches: 13. The CDR3 runs to 16 residues. Germline assignment: CDR1 SGHTA and CDR2 FQGNSA. Here the CDR3 DNA reads TGTGCCAGCAGTCGGCCACTGACAGGGGGGAGAACTGAAGCTTTCTTT. This gives the protein CASSRPLTGGRTEAFF.

The rearrangement links TRBV12-3 or TRBV12-4 to TRBJ1-4; weak D call: TRBD1 (6 bases). This CDR3 has 12 amino acids. V lost 3 bases, J lost 8 bases, and 7 bases lay in between. This CDR3 is CASSFGGEKLFF. CDR3 coding DNA: TGTGCCAGCAGTTTTGGGGGCGAAAAACTGTTTTTT.

This sequence joins TRBV6-5 and TRBJ2-7; 10 bases agree with TRBD1. Trimming at V came to 6 bases and at J to 3 bases, leaving 5 bases not matched to a gene. Germline CDR1 reads MNHEY; CDR2 reads SVGAGI. The CDR3 has 14 residues. Here the CDR3 DNA reads TGTGCCAGCAGCGTGGGGACAGGGGTCTACGAGCAGTACTTC. Amino acid sequence: CASSVGTGVYEQYF.

The chain recombines TRBV23-1 with TRBJ2-2; D unclear. TRBV23-1 is an ORF, and what it does is uncertain. The CDR3 loop spans 13 amino acids. The V end was cut by 6 bases, the J end by 6 bases, with 11 bases between. The CDR3 DNA reads as TGCGCCAGCAGGAGGAACTTCCCCGGGGAGCTGTTTTTT. Translation gives CASRRNFPGELFF.

The genes are TRBV11-2 and TRBJ1-1; 9 bases are a match to TRBD1. CDR3 length: 14 amino acids. Germline V gene data show CDR1 as SGHAT and CDR2 as FQNNGV. With 1 base clipped from V and 6 bases from J, the junction kept 3 bases outside the gene matches. CDR3 residues: CASSLVGTGSEAFF. CDR3 bases: TGTGCCAGCAGCTTAGTAGGGACAGGGTCTGAAGCTTTCTTT.

This chain links TRBV6-4 with TRBJ1-4; no definite D call. Trimming removed 2 bases at V and 7 bases at J, with 17 bases between. The length of the CDR3 is 16 residues. Germline values: CDR1 MRHNA, CDR2 SNTAGT. The CDR3 sequence: CASSDTGGLFGEKLFF. For the CDR3, the DNA is TGTGCCAGCAGTGACACTGGAGGCCTCTTTGGTGAAAAACTGTTTTTT.

The chain links TRBV7-9 to TRBJ1-2, with D perhaps TRBD1 (5 bases). CDR3 size: 16 residues. Germline V gene lookup returns CDR1 SEHNR and CDR2 FQNEAQ (reference sequence). V was clipped by 4 bases and J by 5 bases, with 20 bases between them. In DNA, the CDR3 is TGTGCCAGCAGCTCCACCCAGGGTTCATTCGGGTATGGCTACACCTTC. Encoded protein: CASSSTQGSFGYGYTF.

This chain connects TRBV13 to TRBJ2-5; maybe TRBD2 (6 bases). The germline gives CDR1 PRHDT, CDR2 FYEKMQ (reference sequence). The CDR3 consists of 14 residues. The germline V and J ends were trimmed by 3 bases and 4 bases, with 12 bases remaining between them. In DNA, the CDR3 is TGTGCCAGCAGCTTTTTGATGGGGGGAGAGACCCAGTACTTC. Amino acid sequence: CASSFLMGGETQYF. The variable domain in full, with the rest retrieved from reference TRBV13 and TRBJ2-5, is AAGVIQSPRHLIKEKRETATLKCYPIPRHDTVYWYQQGPGQDPQFLISFYEKMQSDKGSIPDRFSAQQFSDYHSELNMSSLELGDSALYFCASSFLMGGETQYFGPGTRLLVL.

The J gene is TRBJ2-3, the V gene TRBV27, with D maybe TRBD1 (6 bases). The CDR3 spans 14 residues. Germline V CDR1 and CDR2: MNHEY, SMNVEV (reference sequence). V shed 1 base and J shed 4 bases, with 9 bases lying between them. The CDR3 reads CASSLYRAADTQYF. The CDR3 nucleotides are TGTGCCAGCAGTTTATACAGGGCGGCAGATACGCAGTATTTT.

V is TRBV23-1 and J is TRBJ2-3; a weak D match, TRBD2 (6 bases). TRBV23-1 is an ORF, and what it does is uncertain. V was cut by 8 bases and J by 1 base, with 19 bases left in between. The CDR3 spans 16 residues. The CDR3 sequence is CASPRLRGGGTDTQYF. The DNA of the CDR3 is TGCGCCAGCCCTCGTTTGCGGGGCGGGGGCACAGATACGCAGTATTTT.

V is TRBV5-4 and J is TRBJ2-3, with TRBD1 as a possible D gene (5 bases). With 1 base removed from V and 4 bases from J, the gap between germline ends came to 13 bases. The CDR3 totals 15 residues. In germline, CDR1 is SGHNT, CDR2 YYREEE (reference sequence). The CDR3 DNA reads as TGTGCCAGCAGCTTGAGGGCAGGGAAGGCAGATACGCAGTATTTT. It codes for CASSLRAGKADTQYF.

The chain uses TRBV9 and TRBJ2-2, with 10 bases identical to TRBD2. V gave up 4 bases and J gave up 6 bases; unmatched junction bases: 9. The CDR3 is made up of 16 amino acids. The germline gives CDR1 SGDLS, CDR2 YYNGEE. The CDR3 coding sequence is TGTGCCAGCAGCCAGGGAGCGGGGGGGCCCCCCGGGGAGCTGTTTTTT. Its protein is CASSQGAGGPPGELFF.

The chain recombines TRBV5-1 with TRBJ2-7, with TRBD1 matching 7 bases. With 7 bases clipped from V and 4 bases from J, the junction kept 20 bases outside the gene matches. The CDR3 loop spans 17 amino acids. Germline CDR1 is SGHRS and CDR2 is YFSETQ. CDR3 protein: CASGPSTPRQGLYEQYF. The CDR3 nucleotides are TGCGCCAGCGGACCCTCCACCCCGCGACAGGGCTTGTACGAGCAGTACTTC.

The chain uses TRBV20-1 and TRBJ1-5; D is perhaps TRBD1 (6 bases). Trimming removed 3 bases at V and 0 bases at J, with 9 bases between. From germline, CDR1 is DFQATT and CDR2 SNEGSKA (reference sequence). The CDR3 contains 14 residues. The CDR3 region has the DNA TGCAGTGCTAGTAAGGGACATAGCAATCAGCCCCAGCATTTT. It specifies CSASKGHSNQPQHF.